This TCR beta chain appears in the sequencing data of a study of T cells after posttransplantation cyclophosphamide. Sequenced by immunoSEQ multiplex PCR; TCRdb stores in-frame clones only, minus some. Sampling found approximately 39,000 clones, none seen once. In this sample, this clone turned up many times. The CDR3 runs to 19 residues. Germline-derived CDR1 and CDR2 are SGHRS and YFSETQ. After removal of 4 bases from V and 3 bases from J, the junction contained 11 bases not matched to a gene. Sequenced input: PBMCs. This chain connects TRBV5-1 to TRBJ2-3, with 16 bases matching TRBD2. The TCR was taken from a man in his fifties or sixties in good health, CMV-negative, and a related stem cell transplant donor. DNA for the CDR3: TGCGCCAGCAGCATTGGGACTAGCGGGAGGGTGATATGGACAGATACGCAGTATTTT. It yields the protein CASSIGTSGRVIWTDTQYF.